This T cell receptor (beta chain) was sequenced in a study of CD8 T cells in Susac syndrome. RNA amounts of roughly 0.45 to 1 ug underwent reverse transcription with random hexamers. TCRdb recomputed calls from the immunoSEQ multiplex PCR reads with MiXCR, one row per CDR3 protein. The repertoire holds some 100,000 distinct CDR3 sequences, around 95% seen once, with more than 0.095% in the top ten. The sequence was collected from a human donor in good health. Sequenced input: CD4+ T cells from PBMCs.

The chain's CDR3 is CASSQVATNEKLFF. In DNA, the CDR3 is TGCGCCAGCAGCCAAGTTGCAACTAATGAAAAACTGTTTTTT. This chain links TRBV4-1 with TRBJ1-4; D is undetermined. The CDR3 length is 14 residues. Deletions cut 1 base from V and 0 bases from J, with 3 bases between. Looked up from germline, CDR1 is MGHRA and CDR2 is YSYEKL.